What follows are 15 T cell receptor beta chains derived from one specimen sequenced in a study of T cell responses to AZD1222 COVID-19 vaccine. Libraries were prepared by immunoSEQ multiplex PCR; TCRdb keeps only in-frame clonotypes and omits some of them. The sample contains around 160,000 clones, around nine tenths of which appear only once. The sequences come from peripheral blood, collected on day 0 of AZD1222 vaccination. Source of these receptors: an adult in good health.

CDR3 coding DNA: TGTGCTAGTGGTTTGGGTACAGGGAGAGAGACCCAGTACTTC. It encodes CASGLGTGRETQYF. The V gene is TRBV12-5, the J gene TRBJ2-5, with D maybe TRBD1 (6 bases). The germline V and J ends were trimmed by 1 base and 4 bases, with 10 bases remaining between them. The germline gives CDR1 LGHNT, CDR2 FRNRAP. This CDR3 region has 14 residues.

The chain combines TRBV30 with TRBJ2-7; 9 positions match TRBD2. The V and J ends lost 1 base and 4 bases, in that order; junction bases with no gene match: 5. The CDR3 has 14 residues. Germline CDR1 is GTSNPN and CDR2 is SVGIG (reference sequence). CDR3 residues: CAWSGTSVSYEQYF. CDR3 coding DNA: TGTGCCTGGAGTGGGACTAGCGTCTCGTACGAGCAGTACTTC.

This chain links TRBV5-1 with TRBJ1-2, with TRBD1 matching 7 bases. Trimming at V came to 3 bases and at J to 2 bases, leaving 4 bases not matched to a gene. The CDR3 covers 14 residues. CDR1 and CDR2 (germline): SGHRS, YFSETQ. The CDR3 DNA is TGCGCCAGCAGCTCGGGACAGCACAACTATGGCTACACCTTC. This translates into CASSSGQHNYGYTF.

The V call is TRBV11-3, the J call TRBJ2-7; D call uncertain. Germline V gene lookup returns CDR1 SGHNT and CDR2 YENEEA. Trimming left V 5 bases short and J 0 bases short, with 11 bases between. The CDR3 has 14 residues. The DNA of the CDR3 is TGTGCCAGCAGCCCCGGACGGAGCTCCTACGAGCAGTACTTC. This codes for CASSPGRSSYEQYF.

This CDR3 reads CASRDRGNYGYTF. The CDR3 DNA is TGTGCCAGCAGGGACAGGGGAAACTATGGCTACACCTTC. The chain has TRBV12-3 or TRBV12-4 and TRBJ1-2, with 9 bases fitting TRBD1. The CDR3 length is 13 residues. J was trimmed by 2 bases and V by 6 bases; bases with no gene match: 1.

The chain carries TRBV7-9 and TRBJ1-3; TRBD1 is a possible D gene (6 bases). The CDR3 contains 15 residues. The germline V gene has CDR1 SEHNR and CDR2 FQNEAQ (reference sequence). V was trimmed by 5 bases and J by 0 bases, leaving 11 bases between them. CDR3 protein: CASSPGDNSGNTIYF. DNA of the CDR3: TGTGCCAGCAGCCCGGGGGACAACTCTGGAAACACCATATATTTT.

V and J are TRBV7-2 and TRBJ2-1, with 7 nucleotides matching TRBD2. The V and J ends lost 3 bases and 2 bases, in that order; junction bases with no gene match: 10. There are 17 residues in the CDR3. Germline lookup yields CDR1 SGHTA and CDR2 FQGNSA. CDR3 protein: CASSFEVGGGPYNEQFF. Written as DNA, the CDR3 is TGTGCCAGCAGCTTTGAGGTGGGCGGGGGACCCTACAATGAGCAGTTCTTC.

J is TRBJ1-3 and V is TRBV19; 8 nucleotides line up with TRBD1. Germline V gene data show CDR1 as LNHDA and CDR2 as SQIVND (reference sequence). J lost 7 bases, V lost 0 bases, and 2 bases had no gene match. The CDR3 runs 14 residues. CDR3 loop: CASSIDGTGNTIYF. The CDR3 DNA reads as TGTGCCAGTAGTATAGATGGGACAGGCAACACCATATATTTT.

V usage is TRBV27 and J usage is TRBJ2-6; tentatively, D is TRBD1 or TRBD2 (5 bases each). The CDR3 sequence is 14 residues long. Per germline, CDR1 MNHEY and CDR2 SMNVEV (reference sequence). V was pared by 6 bases and J by 0 bases, with 6 bases between. CDR3 coding DNA: TGTGCCAGCAGCGGGACCTCTGGGGCCAACGTCCTGACTTTC. This codes for CASSGTSGANVLTF.

The V call is TRBV9, the J call TRBJ1-6; possible D gene TRBD1, 5 bases. Germline assignment: CDR1 SGDLS and CDR2 YYNGEE. V lost 0 bases to trimming and J lost 7 bases, with 14 bases between them. This CDR3 is 16 amino acids long. The CDR3 spells CASSVEAGTDNSPLHF. Here the CDR3 DNA reads TGTGCCAGCAGCGTAGAAGCCGGGACCGACAATTCACCCCTCCACTTT.

CDR3 sequence reads: CASSFLPLAGGLSYNEQFF. The CDR3 DNA reads as TGTGCCAGCAGCTTCCTCCCCTTGGCGGGAGGGCTCTCCTACAATGAGCAGTTCTTC. The chain couples TRBV11-3 to TRBJ2-1; 9 nucleotides line up with TRBD2. Germline V gene data show CDR1 as SGHNT and CDR2 as YENEEA. The CDR3 extends over 19 amino acids. V shed 3 bases and J 0 bases; nucleotides not matched to a gene: 12.

This rearrangement joins TRBV4-3 to TRBJ2-3; 8 bases are shared with TRBD1. From germline, CDR1 is LGHNA and CDR2 YSLEER. The CDR3 is 19 residues long. Trimming cost V 0 bases and J 4 bases; bases outside gene matches: 15. CDR3 nucleotide sequence: TGCGCCAGCAGCCAAGATGCTGGCTCGAGACAGGGGTTTTCAGATACGCAGTATTTT. Its translation: CASSQDAGSRQGFSDTQYF.

The chain links TRBV6-2 or TRBV6-3 to TRBJ2-7, with 12 bases identical to TRBD2. J gave up 4 bases and V 0 bases, and 4 bases lay outside the gene matches. CDR3 length equals 16 residues. CDR1 is MNHEY and CDR2 is SVGEGT in the germline V gene. CDR3 nucleotide sequence: TGTGCCAGCAGTTACTCGAGACTAGCGGGGGTTTACGAGCAGTACTTC. It specifies CASSYSRLAGVYEQYF.

V usage is TRBV29-1 and J usage is TRBJ2-2; tentatively, D is TRBD1 (6 bases). CDR3 length equals 14 residues. From germline, CDR1 is SQVTM and CDR2 ANQGSEA. Trimming removed 1 base from V and 6 bases from J, with 12 bases in between. The CDR3 DNA reads as TGCAGCGTTGAAGGCAGGGGTGACGCCGGGGAGCTGTTTTTT. Amino acids: CSVEGRGDAGELFF.

This clone was detected only once. This chain connects TRBV27 to TRBJ2-7; D is tentatively TRBD1 or TRBD2 (5 bases each). CDR3 length: 14 residues. The germline gives CDR1 MNHEY, CDR2 SMNVEV (reference sequence). V was clipped by 4 bases and J by 4 bases, with 14 bases between them. The CDR3 here is CASSSLRDRYEQYF. The CDR3 DNA follows: TGTGCCAGCAGTTCCCTTCGGGACCGATACGAGCAGTACTTC.